The present T cell receptor beta chain was sequenced within a study of lymphopenia after photon versus proton radiotherapy. This clone was counted a single time. The antigen is unknown. Here immunoSEQ multiplex PCR was the method, and the copy in TCRdb shows in-frame clones only, minus some. The sample carries about 45,000 clones, 85% recorded once. Study-wide points: After the lymphocyte nadir, photon-treated repertoires showed oligoclonal expansion, especially of CD8+ Temra cells. A bigger post-nadir fall in TCR diversity correlated inversely with survival time in deceased patients. Better survival with proton therapy was suggested as possible, not demonstrated. Proton therapy kept repertoires fairly stable, unlike photons, which gained effector/memory cells.

The input for sequencing was peripheral blood, taken from a patient treated with photon-based radiotherapy. This clonotype was sampled from a man aged 35-49 years with gastric cancer.

CDR3 bases: TGCGCCAGCAGGACTAGCGGAGATACGCAGTATTTT. This sequence encodes CASRTSGDTQYF. This sequence joins TRBV10-2 and TRBJ2-3; TRBD2 matches at 9 bases. The germline V gene encodes CDR1 WSHSY and CDR2 SAAADI. Losses at the gene ends were 6 bases for V and 5 bases for J; bases not matched to a gene: 0. The CDR3 sequence is 12 residues long.